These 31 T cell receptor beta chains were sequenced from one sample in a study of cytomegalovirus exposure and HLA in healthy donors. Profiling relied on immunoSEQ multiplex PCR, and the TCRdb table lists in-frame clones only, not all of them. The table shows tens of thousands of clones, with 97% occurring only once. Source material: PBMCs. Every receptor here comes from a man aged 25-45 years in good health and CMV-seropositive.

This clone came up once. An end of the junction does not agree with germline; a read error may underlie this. The chain's CDR3 is CASSLAPPGTGQYF. CDR3 nucleotide sequence: TGTGCCAGCAGCCTAGCCCCCCCCGGGACAGGGCAGTATTTT. The chain couples TRBV7-2 to TRBJ2-3; 8 bases agree with TRBD1. The germline gives CDR1 SGHTA, CDR2 FQGNSA. The CDR3 contains 14 residues.

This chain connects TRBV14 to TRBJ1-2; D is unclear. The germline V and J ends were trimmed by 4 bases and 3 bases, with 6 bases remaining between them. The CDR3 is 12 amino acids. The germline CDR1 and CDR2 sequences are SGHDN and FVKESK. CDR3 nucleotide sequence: TGTGCCAGCAGCCCGGTCGACTATGGCTACACCTTC. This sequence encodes CASSPVDYGYTF.

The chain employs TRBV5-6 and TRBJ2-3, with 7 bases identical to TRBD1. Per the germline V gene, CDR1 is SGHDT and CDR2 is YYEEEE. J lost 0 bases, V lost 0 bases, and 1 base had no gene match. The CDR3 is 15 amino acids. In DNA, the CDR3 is TGTGCCAGCAGCTTGGAACAGGGGAGCACAGATACGCAGTATTTT. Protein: CASSLEQGSTDTQYF.

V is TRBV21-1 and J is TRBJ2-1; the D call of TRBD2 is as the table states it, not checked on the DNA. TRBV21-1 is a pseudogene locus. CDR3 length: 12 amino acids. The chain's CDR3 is CASSKSEDEQFF. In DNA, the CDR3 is TGTGCCAGCAGCAAATCAGAGGATGAGCAGTTCTTC.

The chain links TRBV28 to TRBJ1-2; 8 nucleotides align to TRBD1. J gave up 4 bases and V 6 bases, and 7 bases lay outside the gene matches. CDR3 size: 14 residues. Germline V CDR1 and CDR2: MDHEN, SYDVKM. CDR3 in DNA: TGTGCCAGCAGCCGAGGGACAGGTGGCTATGGCTACACCTTC. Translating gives CASSRGTGGYGYTF.

The DNA for the CDR3 is TGTGCCAGCAGGTTGGTGGGCGCGGGTAACGAGCAGTACTTC. It yields the protein CASRLVGAGNEQYF. V is TRBV7-2 and J is TRBJ2-7; D may be TRBD2 (5 bases). V dropped 6 bases and J dropped 5 bases, with 17 bases sitting between them. CDR1 and CDR2 (germline): SGHTA, FQGNSA. The length of the CDR3 is 14 residues.

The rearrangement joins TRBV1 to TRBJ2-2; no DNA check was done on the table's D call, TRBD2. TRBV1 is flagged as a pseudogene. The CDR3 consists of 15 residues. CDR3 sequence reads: CTSSGGLADTGELFF. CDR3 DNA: TGCACCAGCAGCGGGGGACTAGCGGACACCGGGGAGCTGTTTTTT.

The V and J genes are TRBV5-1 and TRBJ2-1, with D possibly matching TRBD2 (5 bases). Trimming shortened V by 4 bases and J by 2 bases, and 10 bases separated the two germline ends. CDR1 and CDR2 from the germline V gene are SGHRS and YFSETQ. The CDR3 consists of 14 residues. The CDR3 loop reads CASSPEVPYNEQFF. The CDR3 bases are TGCGCCAGCAGCCCGGAGGTCCCCTACAATGAGCAGTTCTTC. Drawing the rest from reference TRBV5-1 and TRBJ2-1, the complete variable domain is KAGVTQTPRYLIKTRGQQVTLSCSPISGHRSVSWYQQTPGQGLQFLFEYFSETQRNKGNFPGRFSGRQFSNSRSEMNVSTLELGDSALYLCASSPEVPYNEQFFGPGTRLTVL.

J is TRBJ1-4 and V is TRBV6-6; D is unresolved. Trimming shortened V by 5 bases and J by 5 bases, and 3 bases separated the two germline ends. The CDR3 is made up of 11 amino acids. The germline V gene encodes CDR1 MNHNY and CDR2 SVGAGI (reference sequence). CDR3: CASSLNEKLFF. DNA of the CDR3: TGTGCCAGCAGTCTGAATGAAAAACTGTTTTTT.

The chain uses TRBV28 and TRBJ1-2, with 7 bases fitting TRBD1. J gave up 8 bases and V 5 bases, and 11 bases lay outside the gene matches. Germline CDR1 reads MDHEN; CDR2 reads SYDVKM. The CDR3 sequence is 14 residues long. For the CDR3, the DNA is TGTGCCAGCAGTACAGGGGCCCCTCCTAGGGGCTACACCTTC. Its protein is CASSTGAPPRGYTF.

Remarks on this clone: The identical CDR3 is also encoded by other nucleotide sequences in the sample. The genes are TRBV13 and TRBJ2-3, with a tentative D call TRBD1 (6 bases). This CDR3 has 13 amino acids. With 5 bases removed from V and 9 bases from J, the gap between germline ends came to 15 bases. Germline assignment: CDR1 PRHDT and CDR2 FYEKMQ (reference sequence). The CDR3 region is CASSPDSFRTQYF. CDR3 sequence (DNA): TGTGCCAGCAGCCCGGACAGCTTTCGCACGCAGTATTTT.

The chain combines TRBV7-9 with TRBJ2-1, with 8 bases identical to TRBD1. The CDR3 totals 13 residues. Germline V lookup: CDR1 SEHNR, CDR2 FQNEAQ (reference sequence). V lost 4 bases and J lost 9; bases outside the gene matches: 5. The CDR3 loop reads CASSYQGAGEQFF. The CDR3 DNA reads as TGTGCCAGCAGCTACCAGGGGGCGGGTGAGCAGTTCTTC.

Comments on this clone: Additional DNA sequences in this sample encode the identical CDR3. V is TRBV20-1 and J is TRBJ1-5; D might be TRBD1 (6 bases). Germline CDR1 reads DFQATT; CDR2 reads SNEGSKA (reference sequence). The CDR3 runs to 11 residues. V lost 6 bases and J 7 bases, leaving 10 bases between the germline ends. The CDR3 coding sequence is TGCAGTGCGAGGGGGAGCCAGCCCCAGCATTTT. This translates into CSARGSQPQHF.

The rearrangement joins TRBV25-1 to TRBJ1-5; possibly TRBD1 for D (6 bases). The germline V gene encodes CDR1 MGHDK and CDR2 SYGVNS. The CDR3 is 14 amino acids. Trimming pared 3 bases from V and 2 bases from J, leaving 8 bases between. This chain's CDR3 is CASSEAGGNQPQHF. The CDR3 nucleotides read TGTGCCAGCAGTGAGGCAGGGGGCAATCAGCCCCAGCATTTT.

CDR3 DNA: TGTGCCAGCAGCTTGTGGCTAGCCGATGAGCAGTTCTTC. It specifies CASSLWLADEQFF. V is TRBV5-4 and J is TRBJ2-1, with a weak D call TRBD2 (5 bases). Germline CDR1 is SGHNT and CDR2 is YYREEE (reference sequence). The CDR3 sequence is 13 residues long. V gave up 1 base and J gave up 8 bases, with 10 bases separating them.

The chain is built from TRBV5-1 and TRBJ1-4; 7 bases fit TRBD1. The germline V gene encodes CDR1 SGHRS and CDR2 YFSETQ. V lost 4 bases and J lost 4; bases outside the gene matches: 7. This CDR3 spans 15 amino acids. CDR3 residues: CASSGAGQSNEKLFF. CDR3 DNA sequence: TGCGCCAGCAGCGGCGCGGGACAGAGTAATGAAAAACTGTTTTTT.

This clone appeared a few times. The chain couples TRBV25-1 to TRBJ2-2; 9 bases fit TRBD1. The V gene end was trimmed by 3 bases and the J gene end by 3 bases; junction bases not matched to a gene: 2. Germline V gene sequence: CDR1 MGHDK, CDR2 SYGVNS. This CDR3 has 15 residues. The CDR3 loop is CASSERDRDTGELFF. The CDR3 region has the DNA TGTGCCAGCAGTGAGCGGGACAGGGACACCGGGGAGCTGTTTTTT.

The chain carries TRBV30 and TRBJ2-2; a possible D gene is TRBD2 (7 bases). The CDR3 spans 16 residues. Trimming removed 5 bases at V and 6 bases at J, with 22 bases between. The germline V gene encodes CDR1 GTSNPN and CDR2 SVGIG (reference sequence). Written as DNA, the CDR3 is TGTGCCTGGGTGGGGGGGCAATTGGGACCCTCCGGGGAGCTGTTTTTT. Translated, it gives CAWVGGQLGPSGELFF.

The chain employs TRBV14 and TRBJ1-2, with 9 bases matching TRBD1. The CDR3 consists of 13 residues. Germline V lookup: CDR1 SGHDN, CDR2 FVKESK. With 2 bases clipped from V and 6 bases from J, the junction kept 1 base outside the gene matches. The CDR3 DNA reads TGTGCCAGCAGCCAAAACAGGGGGCATGGCTACACCTTC. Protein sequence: CASSQNRGHGYTF.

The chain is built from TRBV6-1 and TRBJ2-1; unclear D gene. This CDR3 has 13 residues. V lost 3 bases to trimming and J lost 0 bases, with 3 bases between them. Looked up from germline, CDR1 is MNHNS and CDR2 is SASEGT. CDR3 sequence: CASSDSSYNEQFF. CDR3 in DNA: TGTGCCAGCAGTGACAGCTCCTACAATGAGCAGTTCTTC.

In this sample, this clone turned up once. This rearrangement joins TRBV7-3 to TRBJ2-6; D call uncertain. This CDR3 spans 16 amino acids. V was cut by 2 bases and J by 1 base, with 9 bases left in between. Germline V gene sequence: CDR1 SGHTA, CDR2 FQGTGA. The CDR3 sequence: CASSLVPGSGANVLTF. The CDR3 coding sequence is TGTGCCAGCAGCTTAGTGCCGGGTTCTGGGGCCAACGTCCTGACTTTC.

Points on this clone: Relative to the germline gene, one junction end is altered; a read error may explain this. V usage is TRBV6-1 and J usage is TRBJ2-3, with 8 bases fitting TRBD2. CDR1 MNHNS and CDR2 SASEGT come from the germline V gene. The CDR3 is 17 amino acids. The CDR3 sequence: CASNETYAGRASDTQYF. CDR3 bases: TGTGCCAGCAATGAAACCTACGCCGGGAGGGCGTCAGATACGCAGTATTTT.

CDR3 DNA: TGTGCCAGCAGTTGGGGACAGGGCCAAGAGACCCAGTACTTC. This codes for CASSWGQGQETQYF. The genes are TRBV28 and TRBJ2-5; 9 nucleotides agree with TRBD1. The ends lost 4 bases at V and 1 base at J; junction bases unmatched: 1. The CDR3 length is 14 residues. Looked up from germline, CDR1 is MDHEN and CDR2 is SYDVKM.

The CDR3 DNA reads as TGTGCCAGCAGCGTAGCGCCGGGTCTAGGCACCGGGGAGCTGTTTTTT. Translated, it gives CASSVAPGLGTGELFF. This sequence joins TRBV9 and TRBJ2-2; no firm D call. This CDR3 has 16 amino acids. The germline V gene encodes CDR1 SGDLS and CDR2 YYNGEE. With 0 bases removed from V and 4 bases from J, the gap between germline ends came to 13 bases.

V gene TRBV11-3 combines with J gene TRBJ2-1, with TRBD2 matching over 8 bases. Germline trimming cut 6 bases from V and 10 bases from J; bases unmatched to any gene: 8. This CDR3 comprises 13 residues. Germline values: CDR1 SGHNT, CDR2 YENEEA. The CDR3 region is CASSSEREREQFF. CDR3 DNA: TGTGCCAGCAGTTCCGAGCGGGAGCGGGAGCAGTTCTTC.

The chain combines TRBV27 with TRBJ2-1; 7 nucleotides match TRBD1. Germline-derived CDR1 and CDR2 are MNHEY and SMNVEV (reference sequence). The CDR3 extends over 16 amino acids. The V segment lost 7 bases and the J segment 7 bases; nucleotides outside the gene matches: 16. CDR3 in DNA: TGTGCCAGCACCGACCCTACAGGGGCCGCTACGAATGAGCAGTTCTTC. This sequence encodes CASTDPTGAATNEQFF.

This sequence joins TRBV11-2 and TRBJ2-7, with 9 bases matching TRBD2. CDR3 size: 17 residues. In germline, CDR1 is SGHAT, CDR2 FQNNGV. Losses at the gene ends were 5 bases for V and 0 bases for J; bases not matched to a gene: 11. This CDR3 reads CASSPRGLAGNSYEQYF. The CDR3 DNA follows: TGTGCCAGCAGCCCACGAGGCCTAGCGGGGAACTCCTACGAGCAGTACTTC.

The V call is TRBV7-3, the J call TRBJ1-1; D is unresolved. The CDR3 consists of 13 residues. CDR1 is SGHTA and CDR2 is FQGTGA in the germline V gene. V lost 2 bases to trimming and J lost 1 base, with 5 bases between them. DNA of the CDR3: TGTGCCAGCAGCTTAGAGGGGAACACTGAAGCTTTCTTT. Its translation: CASSLEGNTEAFF.

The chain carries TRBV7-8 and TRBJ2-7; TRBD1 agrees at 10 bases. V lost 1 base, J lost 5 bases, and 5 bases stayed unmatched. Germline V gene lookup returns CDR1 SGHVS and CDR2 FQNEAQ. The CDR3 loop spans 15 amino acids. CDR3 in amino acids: CASSLVGQGIDEQYF. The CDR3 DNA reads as TGTGCCAGCAGCTTAGTGGGACAGGGGATCGACGAGCAGTACTTC. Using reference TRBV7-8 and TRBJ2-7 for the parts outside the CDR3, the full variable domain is GAGVSQSPRYKVAKRGQDVALRCDPISGHVSLFWYQQALGQGPEFLTYFQNEAQLDKSGLPSDRFFAERPEGSVSTLKIQRTQQEDSAVYLCASSLVGQGIDEQYFGPGTRLTVT.

The CDR3 here is CASSPRTVSGNTIYF. Here the CDR3 DNA reads TGTGCCAGCAGCCCTCGGACAGTTTCGGGAAACACCATATATTTT. The chain uses TRBV7-9 and TRBJ1-3; TRBD1 is a possible D gene (6 bases). The V and J ends lost 5 bases and 4 bases respectively, with 15 bases between them. The germline V gene has CDR1 SEHNR and CDR2 FQNEAQ (reference sequence). CDR3 length: 15 residues.

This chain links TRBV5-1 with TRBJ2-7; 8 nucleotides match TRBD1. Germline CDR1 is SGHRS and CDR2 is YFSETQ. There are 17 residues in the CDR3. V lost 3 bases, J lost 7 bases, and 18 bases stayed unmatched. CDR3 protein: CASSSGRTGFWNWEQYF. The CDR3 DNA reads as TGCGCCAGCAGCTCGGGGAGGACAGGGTTCTGGAACTGGGAGCAGTACTTC.